This T cell receptor (beta chain) was found in a study of shared clonotypes between healthy human individuals. Study-level points and caveats: A generally larger estimated richness was seen in naive subsets than in memory subsets. Sequencing depth was predicted to influence how clonotypes are shared among donors.

Naive-designated CD8 cells lacked CD45RO, were positively enriched for CCR7, and omitted terminally differentiated effector memory CD45RA+ cells. Repertoires were generated with immunoSEQ multiplex PCR, while TCRdb's copy carries only in-frame clones and drops some. This repertoire shows around 2,000,000 clones, about 95% found once; its top ten account for roughly 1.2%. Remarks on this clone: Its antigen is still unknown.

Material for sequencing was naive CD8+ T cells sorted from blood. This TCR was recovered from a man between 18 and 29 years old in good health.

The CDR3 sequence: CASSESGLAAYNEQFF. In DNA form, the CDR3 reads TGCGCCAGCAGTGAAAGTGGGCTAGCGGCCTACAATGAGCAGTTCTTC. The chain is built from TRBV10-2 and TRBJ2-1, with 7 bases aligning to TRBD2. The CDR3 is made up of 16 amino acids. Germline values: CDR1 WSHSY, CDR2 SAAADI. V lost 3 bases, J lost 2 bases, and 7 bases stayed unmatched.